The source of this TCR beta chain is a study of blood T cell repertoires in COVID-19. Study details: The United States, Italy and Spain were the sources of the acute and convalescent COVID-19 samples. Sample material is recorded as cDNA or gDNA derived from T cells, B-cell-depleted T cells, or PBMCs.

In the authors' methods: Estimates of nucleated cell counts were drawn from the amplification of reference gene primers. The assay was immunoSEQ multiplex PCR, and TCRdb's table has in-frame clones only and misses some. The D gene and trimming were derived from the DNA, and the V and J assignments and clone size from that table. The sample consists of 100,000 to 120,000 clones, 88% of them appearing once. Germline trimming cut 0 bases from V and 7 bases from J; bases unmatched to any gene: 6. From germline, CDR1 is ENHRY and CDR2 SYGVKD. This CDR3 spans 15 amino acids. The TCR originated in a woman aged 45-65 years with acute or convalescent COVID-19. Sequencing was carried out using peripheral blood. The rearrangement links TRBV10-3 to TRBJ2-7; 10 bases agree with TRBD2. As DNA, the CDR3 is TGTGCCATCAGTGAGTCCCCCGGGACTAGCGATGAGCAGTACTTC. It is translated as CAISESPGTSDEQYF.